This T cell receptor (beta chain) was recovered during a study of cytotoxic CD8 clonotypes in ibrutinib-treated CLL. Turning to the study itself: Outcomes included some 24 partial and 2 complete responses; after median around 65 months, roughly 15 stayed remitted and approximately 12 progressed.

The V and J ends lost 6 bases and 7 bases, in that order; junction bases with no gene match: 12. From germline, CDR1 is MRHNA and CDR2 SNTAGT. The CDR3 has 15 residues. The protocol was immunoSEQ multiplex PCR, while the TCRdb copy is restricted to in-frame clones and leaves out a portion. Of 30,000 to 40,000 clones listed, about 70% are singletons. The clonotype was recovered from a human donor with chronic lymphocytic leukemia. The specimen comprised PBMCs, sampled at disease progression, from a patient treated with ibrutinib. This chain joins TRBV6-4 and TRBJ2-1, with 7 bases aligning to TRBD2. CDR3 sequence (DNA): TGTGCCAGCAGCCGGTGGGAGGGTTTCCAAAATGAGCAGTTCTTC. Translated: CASSRWEGFQNEQFF.